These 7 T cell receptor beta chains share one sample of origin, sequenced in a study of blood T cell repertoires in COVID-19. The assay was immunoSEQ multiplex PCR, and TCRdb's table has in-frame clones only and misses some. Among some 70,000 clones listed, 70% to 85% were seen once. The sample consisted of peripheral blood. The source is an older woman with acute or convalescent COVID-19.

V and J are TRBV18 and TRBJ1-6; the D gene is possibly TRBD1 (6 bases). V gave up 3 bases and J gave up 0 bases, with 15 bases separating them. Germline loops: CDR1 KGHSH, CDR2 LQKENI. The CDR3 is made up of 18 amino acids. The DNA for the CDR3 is TGTGCCAGCTCACCCACACGGCAGGGGAGCTCCTATAATTCACCCCTCCACTTT. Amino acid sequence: CASSPTRQGSSYNSPLHF. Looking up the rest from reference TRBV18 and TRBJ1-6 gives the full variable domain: NAGVMQNPRHLVRRRGQEARLRCSPMKGHSHVYWYRQLPEEGLKFMVYLQKENIIDESGMPKERFSAEFPKEGPSILRIQQVVRGDSAAYFCASSPTRQGSSYNSPLHFGNGTRLTVT.

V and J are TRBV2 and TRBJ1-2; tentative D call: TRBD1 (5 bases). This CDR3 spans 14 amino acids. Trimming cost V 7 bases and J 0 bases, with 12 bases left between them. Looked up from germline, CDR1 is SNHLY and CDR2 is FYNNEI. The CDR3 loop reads CASNLGGANYGYTF. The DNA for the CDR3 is TGTGCCAGCAACCTGGGGGGGGCTAACTATGGCTACACCTTC.

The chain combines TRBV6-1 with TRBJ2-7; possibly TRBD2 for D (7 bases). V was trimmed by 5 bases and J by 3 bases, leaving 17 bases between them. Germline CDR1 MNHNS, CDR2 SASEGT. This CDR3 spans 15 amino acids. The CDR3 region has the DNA TGTGCCAGCAGTTTAGGGGGGGCGTTTGACTACGAGCAGTACTTC. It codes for CASSLGGAFDYEQYF.

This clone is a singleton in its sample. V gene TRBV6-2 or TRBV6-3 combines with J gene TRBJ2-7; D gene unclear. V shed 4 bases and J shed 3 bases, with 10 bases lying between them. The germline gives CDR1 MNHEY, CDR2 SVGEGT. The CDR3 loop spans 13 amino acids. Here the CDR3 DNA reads TGTGCCAGCAGTTGGGCAGGTTTCTACGAGCAGTACTTC. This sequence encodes CASSWAGFYEQYF.

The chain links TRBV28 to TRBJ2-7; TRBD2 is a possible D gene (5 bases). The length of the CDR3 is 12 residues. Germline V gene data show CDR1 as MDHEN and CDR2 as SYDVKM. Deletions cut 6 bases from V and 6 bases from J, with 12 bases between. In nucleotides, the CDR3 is TGTGCCAGCAGCCTACTAGAATTCGAGCAGTACTTC. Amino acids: CASSLLEFEQYF.

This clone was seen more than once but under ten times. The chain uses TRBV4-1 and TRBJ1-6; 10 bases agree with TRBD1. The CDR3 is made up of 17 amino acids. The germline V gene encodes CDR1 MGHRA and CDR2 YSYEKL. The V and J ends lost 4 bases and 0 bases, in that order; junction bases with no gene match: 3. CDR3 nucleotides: TGCGCCAGCAGCCCTAGGACAGGGGGCTCCTATAATTCACCCCTCCACTTT. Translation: CASSPRTGGSYNSPLHF.

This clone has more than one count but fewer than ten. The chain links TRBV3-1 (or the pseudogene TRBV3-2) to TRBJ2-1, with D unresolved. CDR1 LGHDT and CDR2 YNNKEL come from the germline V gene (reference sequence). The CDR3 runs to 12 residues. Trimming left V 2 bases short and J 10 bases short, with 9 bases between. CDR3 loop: CASSQNHREQFF. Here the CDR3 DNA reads TGTGCCAGCAGCCAAAACCACCGGGAGCAGTTCTTC.